Presented here are 8 T cell receptor beta chains from one specimen sequenced in a study of T cells in Graves' hyperthyroidism and ophthalmopathy. Amplification yielded TCR beta CDR3 regions, with RNA transcripts as the source. Using the HTBI primer set, a first-round RT-PCR was run on the TCR CDR3. Using its own MiXCR run on the multiplex PCR reads, TCRdb lists one record per CDR3 protein. The table records about 720,000 distinct CDR3 sequences, roughly 15% of them present only once. The sample was blood. The receptors stem from a man between 18 and 35 years old with Graves' hyperthyroidism.

This clonotype was seen more than once but under ten times. The J gene is TRBJ2-2, the V gene TRBV24-1; 7 bases map to TRBD1. Germline assignment: CDR1 KGHDR and CDR2 SFDVKD. This CDR3 region has 14 residues. V shed 4 bases and J 7 bases; nucleotides not matched to a gene: 5. CDR3 DNA: TGTGCCACCAGTGACCCCGGGACAGACGGGGAGCTGTTTTTT. This sequence encodes CATSDPGTDGELFF.

The J gene is TRBJ2-7, the V gene TRBV5-1; TRBD1 matches 10 bases. Germline V gives CDR1 SGHRS, CDR2 YFSETQ. Trimming removed 4 bases from V and 7 bases from J; junction bases left unmatched: 11. The CDR3 is made up of 15 amino acids. For the CDR3, the DNA is TGCGCCAGCAGCACCCGACAGGGGGCGAAATGGGAGCAGTACTTC. The encoded protein is CASSTRQGAKWEQYF.

This clonotype was seen more than once but under ten times. Compared with germline, one end of the junction differs, possibly owing to a read error. V and J are TRBV28 and TRBJ1-5; D ambiguous. Germline CDR1 reads MDHEN; CDR2 reads SYDVKM. The CDR3 is made up of 16 amino acids. The CDR3 nucleotides are TGTGCCAGTGAGCCTGCCGGCTCATATAGCAATCAGCCCCAACATTTT. It codes for CASEPAGSYSNQPQHF. Combining the CDR3 with reference TRBV28 and TRBJ1-5 gives the whole variable domain DVKVTQSSRYLVKRTGEKVFLECVQDMDHENMFWYRQDPGLGLRLIYFSYDVKMKEKGDIPEGYSVSREKKERFSLILESASTNQTSMYLCASEPAGSYSNQPQHFGDGTRLSIL.

There are many counts of this clonotype. J is TRBJ2-1 and V is TRBV7-9; a possible D gene is TRBD2 (5 bases). Trimming left V 4 bases short and J 9 bases short, with 16 bases between. This CDR3 comprises 14 residues. Germline V lookup: CDR1 SEHNR, CDR2 FQNEAQ (reference sequence). The CDR3 is CASSSHERSGEQFF. The CDR3 DNA follows: TGTGCCAGCAGCTCCCATGAGCGGTCGGGTGAGCAGTTCTTC.

The gene calls are TRBV15 and TRBJ2-7; D perhaps matches TRBD2 (6 bases). CDR1 and CDR2 (germline): LNHNV, YYDKDF (reference sequence). The V end lost 5 bases, the J end lost 3 bases, and 14 bases lay between the germline ends. This CDR3 region has 14 residues. CDR3 in DNA: TGTGCCACCAGCGGCGGGACTCCTGGCTACGAGCAGTACTTC. Translation: CATSGGTPGYEQYF.

This clonotype was detected ten times or more. This chain links TRBV28 with TRBJ2-5, with a possible D match to TRBD2 (6 bases). The CDR3 has 16 amino acids. Germline CDR1 MDHEN, CDR2 SYDVKM. V gave up 2 bases and J gave up 2 bases, with 15 bases separating them. CDR3 in amino acids: CASSLELAISQETQYF. The CDR3 DNA is TGTGCCAGCAGTTTAGAGCTAGCGATATCACAAGAGACCCAGTACTTC.

The table lists this clonotype with many counts. The chain joins TRBV3-1 to TRBJ2-3; 8 bases match TRBD1. The germline CDR1 and CDR2 sequences are LGHDT and YNNKEL (reference sequence). The J segment lost 4 bases and the V segment lost 3 bases, leaving 12 bases of the junction unmatched. The CDR3 extends over 17 amino acids. The CDR3 DNA reads as TGTGCCAGCAGCCAGAAACAGCCGAGGACAGGGTCAGATACGCAGTATTTT. Amino acid sequence: CASSQKQPRTGSDTQYF.

At least ten counts were recorded for this clonotype. The chain is built from TRBV27 and TRBJ2-3; TRBD2 is a possible D gene (6 bases). Germline V gene lookup returns CDR1 MNHEY and CDR2 SMNVEV (reference sequence). V was clipped by 5 bases and J by 0 bases, with 15 bases between them. There are 16 residues in the CDR3. In DNA, the CDR3 is TGTGCCAGCAGTCCCCCCCAGCGGGCCAGCACAGATACGCAGTATTTT. Its translation: CASSPPQRASTDTQYF.